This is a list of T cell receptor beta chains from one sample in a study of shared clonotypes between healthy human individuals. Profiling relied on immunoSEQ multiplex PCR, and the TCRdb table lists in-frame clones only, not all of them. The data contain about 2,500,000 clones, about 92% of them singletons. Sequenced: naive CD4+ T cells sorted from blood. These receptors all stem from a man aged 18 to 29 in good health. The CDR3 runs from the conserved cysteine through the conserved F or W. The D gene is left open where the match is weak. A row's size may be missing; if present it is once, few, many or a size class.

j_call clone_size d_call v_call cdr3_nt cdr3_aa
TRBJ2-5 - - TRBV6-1 TGTGCCTGCACCCCCGGGGGAGGATACCAAGAGACCCAGTACTTC CACTPGGGYQETQYF
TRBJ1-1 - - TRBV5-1 TGCGCCAGCAGCTCCTCGGGAACTGAAGCTTTCTTT CASSSSGTEAFF
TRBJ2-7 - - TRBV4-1 TGCGCCAGCAGCCGACTTCCCGGGGGAGGGGGAGCGGAGGCCTACGAGCAGTACTTC CASSRLPGGGGAEAYEQYF
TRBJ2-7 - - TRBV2 TGTGCCAGCAGCGGAACGGCTCCCTACGAGCAGTACTTC CASSGTAPYEQYF
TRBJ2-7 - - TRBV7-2 TGTGCCAGCAGCTTAGGGCAGGGGGGCTCCTACGAGCAGTACTTC CASSLGQGGSYEQYF
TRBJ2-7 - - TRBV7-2 TGTGCCAGCAGCTTTTACCCAAAAGTATACGAGCAGTACTTC CASSFYPKVYEQYF
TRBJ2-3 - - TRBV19 TGTGCCAGTAGTATCGCCATTAGCACAGATACGCAGTATTTT CASSIAISTDTQYF
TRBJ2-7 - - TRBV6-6 TGTGCCAGCAGTTACTCGTTATCCAGGGGTTCCTACGAGCAGTACTTC CASSYSLSRGSYEQYF
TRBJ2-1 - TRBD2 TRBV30 TGTGCCTGGGGTAGCGGGGGCTCCTACAATGAGCAGTTCTTC CAWGSGGSYNEQFF
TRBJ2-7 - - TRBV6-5 TGTGCCAGCAGCCGAACAGGTTTGTCCTACGAGCAGTACTTC CASSRTGLSYEQYF
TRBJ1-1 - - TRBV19 TGTGCCAGTAGTATATCGAGACAGAGGTTGTCTGAAGCTTTCTTT CASSISRQRLSEAFF
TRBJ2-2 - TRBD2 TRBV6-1 TGTGCCAGCAGTGTCGGACTAGCGGGAGGGATCGGGGAGCTGTTTTTT CASSVGLAGGIGELFF
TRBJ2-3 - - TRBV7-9 TGTGCCAGCAGCTTTGAGGGCACAGATACGCAGTATTTT CASSFEGTDTQYF
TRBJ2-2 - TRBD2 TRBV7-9 TGTGCCAGCAGCTTCGGGACTAGCGGGGCGAACACCGGGGAGCTGTTTTTT CASSFGTSGANTGELFF
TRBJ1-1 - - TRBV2 TGTGCCAGCAGTGAAGCAGGGCCCTACACTGAAGCTTTCTTT CASSEAGPYTEAFF
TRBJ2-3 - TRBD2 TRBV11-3 TGTGCCAGCAGCGCCCGACTAGCGGGAAGCACAGATACGCAGTATTTT CASSARLAGSTDTQYF
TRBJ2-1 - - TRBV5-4 TGTGCCAGCAGCTTAGCGGCGGGGTACAATGAGCAGTTCTTC CASSLAAGYNEQFF
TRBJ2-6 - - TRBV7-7 TGTGCTAGCAGCCCAGGGGTTGGGGCCAACGTCCTGACTTTC CASSPGVGANVLTF
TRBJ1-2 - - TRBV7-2 TGTGCCAGCAAGGGGCCCTCGAACTATGGCTACACCTTC CASKGPSNYGYTF
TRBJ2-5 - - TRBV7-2 TGTGCCAGCAGCTTGGGTTCGGTTACTCAAGAGACCCAGTACTTC CASSLGSVTQETQYF
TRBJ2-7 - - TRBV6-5 TGTGCCAGCAGTTACGCCCGCTACGAGCAGTACTTC CASSYARYEQYF
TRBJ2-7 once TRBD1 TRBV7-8 TGTGCCAGCAGCCCCTCCGGGACAGGGATCTACGAGCAGTACTTC CASSPSGTGIYEQYF
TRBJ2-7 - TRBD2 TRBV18 TGTGCCAGCTCTCAGGAAACGGGACTAGCGATGAACGAGCAGTACTTC CASSQETGLAMNEQYF
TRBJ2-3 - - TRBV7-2 TGTGCCAGCAGCTTAGACTTTAGCACAGATACGCAGTATTTT CASSLDFSTDTQYF
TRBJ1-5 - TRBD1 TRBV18 TGTGCCAGCTCCCCTTATTCCGGGACAGGGGGCTATCCCCAGCATTTT CASSPYSGTGGYPQHF
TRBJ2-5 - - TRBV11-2 TGTGCCAGCAGCTCACGGGTACAAGAGACCCAGTACTTC CASSSRVQETQYF
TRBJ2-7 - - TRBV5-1 TGCGCCAGCAGTTGGGGGCCCGTGAGCTCCTACGAGCAGTACTTC CASSWGPVSSYEQYF
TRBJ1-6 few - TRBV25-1 TGTGCCAGCAGTAGGACGGAACATTCACCCCTCCACTTT CASSRTEHSPLHF
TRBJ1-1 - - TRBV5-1 TGCGCCAGCAGCTTGGGACCTGATCTGAACACTGAAGCTTTCTTT CASSLGPDLNTEAFF
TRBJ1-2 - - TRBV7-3 TGTGCCAGCAGCTTACGAATAGAAGGGGGATTTGGCTACACCTTC CASSLRIEGGFGYTF
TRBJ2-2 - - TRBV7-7 TGTGCTAGCAGCGCATCGAAGGAAACCGGGGAGCTGTTTTTT CASSASKETGELFF
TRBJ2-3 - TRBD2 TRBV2 TGTGCCAGCAATCGAGGTAGCGGGGGAGACACAGATACGCAGTATTTT CASNRGSGGDTDTQYF
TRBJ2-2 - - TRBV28 TGTGCCAGCCTGCTCCGGATGGAAAACACCGGGGAGCTGTTTTTT CASLLRMENTGELFF
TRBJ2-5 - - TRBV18 TGTGCCAGCTCACCACCGGTGGCGGGGGAGACCCAGTACTTC CASSPPVAGETQYF
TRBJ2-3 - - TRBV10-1 TGCGCCAGCAGTGAGCGGGGACTGGTGAGCACAGATACGCAGTATTTT CASSERGLVSTDTQYF
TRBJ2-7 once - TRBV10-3 TGTGCCATCACCCGGGGCTCCACCTACGAGCAGTACTTC CAITRGSTYEQYF
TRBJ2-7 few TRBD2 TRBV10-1 TGCGCCAGCACGAGAGGGACTAGCGGGAGTGCATACGAGCAGTACTTC CASTRGTSGSAYEQYF
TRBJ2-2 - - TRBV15 TGTGCCACCAGCAGACAACAGCCGAACACCGGGGAGCTGTTTTTT CATSRQQPNTGELFF
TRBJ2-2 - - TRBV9 TGTGCCAGCAGCGGGCCCCGGGGGATCGGGGAGCTGTTTTTT CASSGPRGIGELFF
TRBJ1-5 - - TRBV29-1 TGCAGCGTCTCCAAGGGGGGCGGCAATCAGCCCCAGCATTTT CSVSKGGGNQPQHF
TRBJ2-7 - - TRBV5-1 TGCGCCAGCAGCTTGGCCGAACAGCGTTACTACGAGCAGTACTTC CASSLAEQRYYEQYF
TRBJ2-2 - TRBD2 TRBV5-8 TGTGCCAGCAGCTTGCGTCTAGCGGGAAGAACCGGGGAGCTGTTTTTT CASSLRLAGRTGELFF
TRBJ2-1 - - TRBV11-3 TGTGCCAGCAGCGAGATTAAGAGCTCCTACAATGAGCAGTTCTTC CASSEIKSSYNEQFF
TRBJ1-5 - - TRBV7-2 TGTGCCAGCAGCTTAGACCCCCGGAGTGAGCCCCAGCATTTT CASSLDPRSEPQHF
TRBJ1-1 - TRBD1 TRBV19 TGTGCCAGTAGTACCCCGGGACAGGGGCTTAGAGGTACTGAAGCTTTCTTT CASSTPGQGLRGTEAFF
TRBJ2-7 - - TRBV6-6 TGTGCCAGCAGGCCGGGTCGCTCCTACGAGCAGTACTTC CASRPGRSYEQYF